Listed here are 6 T cell receptor beta chains from one sample, sequenced in a study of blood T cells in healthy people across ages. The use of a sample-barcoded 5' primer and a J-beta primer mix characterized a second PCR of 7 to 11 cycles. TCRdb itself ran the 5' RACE reads through MiXCR, one entry per CDR3 protein. Among more than 1.4 million distinct CDR3 sequences listed, 35% to 45% were seen once. The sequencing input was blood. These receptors were collected from a woman between 18 and 29 years old in good health.

This clonotype has a handful of counts. The chain carries TRBV9 and TRBJ2-2, with 8 bases matching TRBD2. The trim removed 0 bases at V and 0 bases at J, leaving 7 bases unmatched. Germline lookup yields CDR1 SGDLS and CDR2 YYNGEE. CDR3 length: 18 amino acids. CDR3 residues: CASSVGLAGYANTGELFF. CDR3 DNA: TGTGCCAGCAGCGTAGGGTTAGCGGGGTACGCGAACACCGGGGAGCTGTTTTTT.

This clonotype was seen more than once but under ten times. The chain couples TRBV12-3 or TRBV12-4 to TRBJ1-4; tentatively, D is TRBD1 (6 bases). The CDR3 consists of 13 residues. The V and J ends lost 6 bases and 6 bases respectively, with 11 bases between them. The chain's CDR3 is CASRQGLDEKLFF. As DNA, the CDR3 is TGTGCCAGCAGACAGGGATTGGATGAAAAACTGTTTTTT.

V and J are TRBV12-3 or TRBV12-4 and TRBJ1-1, with D unclear. This CDR3 region has 14 residues. Trimming took 6 bases from V and 2 from J, leaving 13 bases between them. The CDR3 nucleotides are TGTGCCAGCAGCTCGTGGCAGGAAAACACTGAAGCTTTCTTT. Encoded protein: CASSSWQENTEAFF.

This clonotype was observed a handful of times. The V call is TRBV5-5, the J call TRBJ1-2; tentatively, D is TRBD1 (5 bases). This CDR3 contains 18 residues. The germline V and J ends were trimmed by 0 bases and 8 bases, with 26 bases remaining between them. Germline V gene lookup returns CDR1 SGHKS and CDR2 YYEKEE (reference sequence). The CDR3 DNA is TGTGCCAGCAGCTTGGGAGGTGCAGTAGGAGGGGCCCTCGGGGGCTACACCTTC. Encoded protein: CASSLGGAVGGALGGYTF.

V and J are TRBV20-1 and TRBJ2-3, with D unresolved. Trimming cost V 0 bases and J 4 bases, with 17 bases left between them. The germline V gene encodes CDR1 DFQATT and CDR2 SNEGSKA (reference sequence). The CDR3 loop spans 16 amino acids. CDR3 coding DNA: TGCAGTGCTAGAGATTTGAGACCCAACGCCCCAGATACGCAGTATTTT. Protein: CSARDLRPNAPDTQYF.

This clonotype came up a few times. This rearrangement joins TRBV7-3 to TRBJ2-1, with a weak D call TRBD2 (6 bases). The length of the CDR3 is 16 residues. V gave up 4 bases and J gave up 10 bases, with 23 bases separating them. In germline, CDR1 is SGHTA, CDR2 FQGTGA. The CDR3 sequence: CASSSSGLTKSGEQFF. CDR3 DNA: TGTGCCAGCAGCTCATCGGGACTCACCAAATCCGGCGAGCAGTTCTTC.